This entry is about one T cell receptor beta chain. Its specificity is not known. Looked up from germline, CDR1 is GTSNPN and CDR2 is SVGIG (reference sequence). V trimming: 4 bases; J trimming: 7 bases; junction bases outside the gene matches: 12. This CDR3 contains 15 residues. Vbeta (60) and Jbeta (13) primers were used in the PCR. The table came from immunoSEQ multiplex PCR; TCRdb's copy has only in-frame clones and leaves some out. The sample yields fewer than 200,000 clones, about 80% seen once. This entry belongs to a study of cytomegalovirus exposure and HLA in healthy donors. General study points: One cluster of highly shared sequence variants probably arose as a sequencing artifact. In a later analysis, HLA-associated TCR beta chains were more clonally expanded than equally common others. Later analysis demonstrated an association between a missense DCLRE1C variant and TCR beta V- and J-gene trimming.

The sequence was obtained from a boy aged 5 to 17 in good health and CMV-seronegative. The chain combines TRBV30 with TRBJ1-1, with TRBD1 identical over 10 bases. Sequences were obtained from PBMCs. The CDR3 nucleotides read TGTGCCTGGATCAAACTCCCGGGACAGGGGTTTGAAGCTTTCTTT. This codes for CAWIKLPGQGFEAFF.